One sample yielded the 30 T cell receptor beta chains listed below, sequenced in a study of blood T cell repertoires in COVID-19. Assay: immunoSEQ multiplex PCR; the TCRdb copy retains only in-frame clones and omits some. This sample yields 250,000 to 350,000 clones, of which about 82% are seen a single time; around 1.5% belongs to the top ten. Material: peripheral blood. These receptors all stem from a woman between 45 and 65 years old with acute or convalescent COVID-19.

V gene TRBV14 combines with J gene TRBJ1-1; weak D call: TRBD1 (5 bases). This CDR3 region has 13 residues. V gave up 4 bases and J gave up 9 bases, with 15 bases separating them. Germline V gives CDR1 SGHDN, CDR2 FVKESK. For the CDR3, the DNA is TGTGCCAGCAGCCTCTTGGGCGGGACGCAAGCTTTCTTT. Translation gives CASSLLGGTQAFF.

The chain couples TRBV4-3 to TRBJ1-1; D is ambiguous. The V gene lost 4 bases and the J gene lost 0 bases, with 9 bases spanning the gap. Per germline, CDR1 LGHNA and CDR2 YSLEER. The CDR3 is 14 residues long. The CDR3 loop is CASSRGRMNTEAFF. CDR3 DNA sequence: TGCGCCAGCAGCCGAGGTCGGATGAACACTGAAGCTTTCTTT.

V is TRBV12-3 or TRBV12-4 and J is TRBJ1-1, with TRBD1 matching over 8 bases. CDR3 length equals 13 residues. Unmatched junction bases numbered 10, after V lost 4 bases and J lost 12 bases. CDR3 bases: TGTGCCAGCAGTTCAACCGGGACAGGAGGTACTTTCTTT. This sequence encodes CASSSTGTGGTFF.

V gene TRBV27 combines with J gene TRBJ2-7, with 8 positions matching TRBD2. V shed 0 bases and J 3 bases; nucleotides not matched to a gene: 4. Germline CDR1 reads MNHEY; CDR2 reads SMNVEV (reference sequence). This CDR3 spans 15 amino acids. In DNA form, the CDR3 reads TGTGCCAGCAGTTTATCGGCGGGAGGCCGCTACGAGCAGTACTTC. Translating gives CASSLSAGGRYEQYF.

The chain links TRBV27 to TRBJ2-1; 10 bases are shared with TRBD2. V lost 4 bases to trimming and J lost 4 bases; unmatched junction nucleotides: 10. CDR3 length: 17 residues. Germline loops: CDR1 MNHEY, CDR2 SMNVEV (reference sequence). The CDR3 loop is CASSWASGRTTYNEQFF. In DNA, the CDR3 is TGTGCCAGCAGTTGGGCTAGCGGGAGAACCACGTACAATGAGCAGTTCTTC.

This clone came up a few times. The V and J genes are TRBV5-5 and TRBJ1-6; no definite D call. The CDR3 spans 14 residues. Germline values: CDR1 SGHKS, CDR2 YYEKEE (reference sequence). The V end was cut by 0 bases, the J end by 9 bases, with 10 bases between. CDR3: CASSLGGVSSPLHF. CDR3 sequence (DNA): TGTGCCAGCAGCTTGGGCGGGGTTAGTTCACCCCTCCACTTT.

The chain employs TRBV7-3 and TRBJ2-1; 8 nucleotides match TRBD2. The V gene's germline CDR1 is SGHTA and CDR2 FQGTGA. V shed 6 bases, J shed 14 bases, and the junction held 9 bases outside the gene matches. The CDR3 has 12 residues. CDR3 region: CASSYTGTSKFF. CDR3 nucleotide sequence: TGTGCCAGCAGTTACACCGGGACTAGTAAGTTCTTC. Combining the CDR3 with reference TRBV7-3 and TRBJ2-1 gives the whole variable domain GAGVSQTPSNKVTEKGKYVELRCDPISGHTALYWYRQSLGQGPEFLIYFQGTGAADDSGLPNDRFFAVRPEGSVSTLKIQRTERGDSAVYLCASSYTGTSKFFGPGTRLTVL.

V and J are TRBV6-5 and TRBJ2-7, with a tentative D call TRBD1 (6 bases). The CDR3 covers 13 residues. Trimming removed 6 bases at V and 3 bases at J, with 12 bases between. Germline CDR1 and CDR2: MNHEY and SVGAGI. DNA for the CDR3: TGTGCCAGCAGCTGGACAGCGCACTACGAGCAGTACTTC. Protein product: CASSWTAHYEQYF.

The chain couples TRBV6-5 to TRBJ1-3, with a weak D call TRBD1 (6 bases). Trimming removed 2 bases at V and 5 bases at J, with 10 bases between. The germline gives CDR1 MNHEY, CDR2 SVGAGI. This CDR3 is 14 amino acids long. As DNA, the CDR3 is TGTGCCAGCAGTTACGCGGGGGGCCGAAACACCATATATTTT. This translates into CASSYAGGRNTIYF.

The chain links TRBV28 to TRBJ1-1; D is ambiguous. The ends were cut back, 6 bases at V and 2 bases at J, with 16 bases in the middle. The germline V gene has CDR1 MDHEN and CDR2 SYDVKM. This CDR3 contains 15 residues. The CDR3 protein is CASRDLTGVNTEAFF. The CDR3 DNA is TGTGCCAGCAGGGACCTTACCGGGGTTAACACTGAAGCTTTCTTT.

As concerns this clone: The junction differs from germline at one of its ends, possibly a read error. V is TRBV28 and J is TRBJ1-1; TRBD1 matches 8 bases. Per the germline V gene, CDR1 is MDHEN and CDR2 is SYDVKM. There are 14 residues in the CDR3. CDR3 sequence reads: CASSWTGQNIEAFF. CDR3 nucleotides: TGTGCCAGCAGTTGGACAGGGCAAAACATTGAAGCTTTCTTT.

This sequence joins TRBV4-3 and TRBJ2-1, with a weak D call TRBD2 (6 bases). The CDR3 is 18 residues long. The V end was cut by 1 base, the J end by 6 bases, with 22 bases between. The germline V gene has CDR1 LGHNA and CDR2 YSLEER. This CDR3 is CASSQAPVGGEGFNEQFF. The CDR3, as DNA: TGCGCCAGCAGCCAAGCACCCGTGGGCGGGGAAGGTTTCAATGAGCAGTTCTTC.

This rearrangement joins TRBV18 to TRBJ2-7, with TRBD1 identical over 11 bases. The CDR3 runs to 16 residues. J gave up 3 bases and V 5 bases, and 9 bases lay outside the gene matches. From germline, CDR1 is KGHSH and CDR2 LQKENI. This chain's CDR3 is CASSNPQDRGLYEQYF. DNA for the CDR3: TGTGCCAGCTCAAATCCGCAGGACAGGGGGCTCTACGAGCAGTACTTC.

The chain is built from TRBV5-4 and TRBJ2-5, with a tentative D call TRBD1 (6 bases). V lost 9 bases and J 3 bases, leaving 18 bases between the germline ends. The CDR3 has 14 residues. In germline, CDR1 is SGHNT, CDR2 YYREEE (reference sequence). The CDR3 nucleotides are TGTGCCACCCGACAGGCCCAACCCGAAGAGACCCAGTACTTC. Amino acid sequence: CATRQAQPEETQYF. Full variable domain (outside the CDR3, taken from reference TRBV5-4 and TRBJ2-5): ETGVTQSPTHLIKTRGQQVTLRCSSQSGHNTVSWYQQALGQGPQFIFQYYREEENGRGNFPPRFSGLQFPNYSSELNVNALELDDSALYLCATRQAQPEETQYFGPGTRLLVL.

This clone was detected once. This chain uses TRBV24-1 with TRBJ2-2, with 7 nucleotides matching TRBD1. Germline V gene sequence: CDR1 KGHDR, CDR2 SFDVKD. The V segment lost 5 bases and the J segment 5 bases; nucleotides outside the gene matches: 4. The CDR3 extends over 14 amino acids. This CDR3 is CATSARGWTGELFF. The CDR3 DNA follows: TGTGCCACCAGTGCCAGGGGGTGGACCGGGGAGCTGTTTTTT.

The V and J genes are TRBV9 and TRBJ2-7; 9 bases are a match to TRBD1. This CDR3 comprises 15 residues. V lost 0 bases, J lost 5 bases, and 6 bases stayed unmatched. Germline lookup yields CDR1 SGDLS and CDR2 YYNGEE. In nucleotides, the CDR3 is TGTGCCAGCAGCGTAGAGGGACAGGGAAGCGACGAGCAGTACTTC. Translating it yields CASSVEGQGSDEQYF.

The V gene is TRBV4-3, the J gene TRBJ2-1; perhaps TRBD1 as D (5 bases). The germline V gene encodes CDR1 LGHNA and CDR2 YSLEER. This CDR3 is built from 19 residues. Trimming removed 0 bases from V and 8 bases from J, with 26 bases in between. CDR3 residues: CASSQDRGRATTRGHEQFF. The CDR3, as DNA: TGCGCCAGCAGCCAAGATAGGGGCAGGGCCACAACCCGCGGCCATGAGCAGTTCTTC.

In this sample, this clone turned up once. V is TRBV7-6 and J is TRBJ2-3; 8 nucleotides align to TRBD2. V lost 5 bases to trimming and J lost 2 bases; unmatched junction nucleotides: 6. The CDR3 spans 15 residues. Germline values: CDR1 SGHVS, CDR2 FNYEAQ. The CDR3 loop is CASSTAGGITDTQYF. In DNA form, the CDR3 reads TGTGCCAGCAGCACCGCGGGGGGAATCACAGATACGCAGTATTTT.

This clone is a singleton in its sample. The junction departs from germline at one end; a sequencing error may be responsible. V usage is TRBV3-1 (or the pseudogene TRBV3-2) and J usage is TRBJ1-2, with no clear D. CDR1 and CDR2 (germline): LGHDT, YNNKEL (reference sequence). The length of the CDR3 is 11 residues. The CDR3 DNA follows: TGTGCCAGCAGCCAAGCCTTTACAGTCTCCTTC. The encoded protein is CASSQAFTVSF.

This clone was seen a handful of times. The chain links TRBV7-2 to TRBJ1-5, with D hard to call. The V end was cut by 7 bases, the J end by 9 bases, with 19 bases between. Per germline, CDR1 SGHTA and CDR2 FQGNSA. The CDR3 has 14 residues. CDR3 sequence reads: CASTWTAGDGPQHF. Here the CDR3 DNA reads TGTGCCAGCACCTGGACGGCGGGTGATGGGCCCCAGCATTTT.

The chain recombines TRBV7-2 with TRBJ1-1; the match to TRBD1 covers 9 bases. The CDR3 runs to 13 residues. The germline gives CDR1 SGHTA, CDR2 FQGNSA. V lost 4 bases and J lost 5; bases outside the gene matches: 2. The CDR3 DNA reads as TGTGCCAGCAGCTCAGACAGGGGGACTGAAGCTTTCTTT. It specifies CASSSDRGTEAFF.

The CDR3 DNA sequence: TGTGCCAGCACGAGGATTAACACTGAAGCTTTCTTT. It translates to CASTRINTEAFF. The chain combines TRBV2 with TRBJ1-1; no clear D gene. Trimming cost V 7 bases and J 2 bases, with 8 bases left between them. Germline V lookup: CDR1 SNHLY, CDR2 FYNNEI. The CDR3 has 12 amino acids.

The rearrangement links TRBV7-9 to TRBJ2-5; TRBD1 aligns across 8 bases. CDR3 length equals 16 residues. Unmatched junction bases numbered 13, after V lost 5 bases and J lost 5 bases. In germline, CDR1 is SEHNR, CDR2 FQNEAQ (reference sequence). In nucleotides, the CDR3 is TGTGCCAGCAGCCGATCCAAGACAGGGGCCGGGGAGACCCAGTACTTC. Translation gives CASSRSKTGAGETQYF.

The chain employs TRBV7-2 and TRBJ1-2, with 12 bases lining up with TRBD1. CDR1 and CDR2 (germline): SGHTA, FQGNSA. The CDR3 length is 16 residues. The junction had 9 bases not matched to a gene; V was cut back by 2 bases and J by 8 bases. The CDR3 spells CASSLTGGTGGWGYTF. For the CDR3, the DNA is TGTGCCAGCAGCTTAACTGGAGGGACAGGGGGCTGGGGCTACACCTTC.

This chain links TRBV7-3 with TRBJ2-3; 14 bases fit TRBD2. After removal of 4 bases from V and 5 bases from J, the junction contained 5 bases not matched to a gene. The CDR3 sequence is 16 residues long. The germline V gene has CDR1 SGHTA and CDR2 FQGTGA. The CDR3 DNA reads as TGTGCCAGCAGCTCTCGACTAGCGGGAGGGGGAGATACGCAGTATTTT. Protein sequence: CASSSRLAGGGDTQYF.

V gene TRBV29-1 combines with J gene TRBJ2-7, with 9 bases identical to TRBD1. J was trimmed by 2 bases and V by 1 base; bases with no gene match: 6. CDR3 length: 15 amino acids. The V gene's germline CDR1 is SQVTM and CDR2 ANQGSEA. The CDR3 loop is CSVEGSGQGTYEQYF. CDR3 DNA sequence: TGCAGCGTTGAAGGTTCGGGACAGGGAACCTACGAGCAGTACTTC.

The V and J genes are TRBV18 and TRBJ1-1, with D possibly matching TRBD1 (5 bases). Germline loops: CDR1 KGHSH, CDR2 LQKENI. V lost 0 bases to trimming and J lost 7 bases, with 12 bases between them. CDR3 size: 14 residues. This chain's CDR3 is CASSPPSGGGEAFF. The CDR3 region has the DNA TGTGCCAGCTCACCACCGTCCGGGGGAGGTGAAGCTTTCTTT.

This clone has just one count. The rearrangement links TRBV28 to TRBJ1-2; possible D gene TRBD1, 5 bases. This CDR3 contains 18 residues. Trimming shortened V by 1 base and J by 1 base, and 19 bases separated the two germline ends. Germline-derived CDR1 and CDR2 are MDHEN and SYDVKM. In nucleotides, the CDR3 is TGTGCCAGCAGTTTATCCGTACACTTTTCCGGGGGTAACTATGGCTACACCTTC. This sequence encodes CASSLSVHFSGGNYGYTF.

The rearrangement joins TRBV15 to TRBJ2-1, with 10 bases matching TRBD2. This CDR3 contains 15 residues. The trim removed 3 bases at V and 8 bases at J, leaving 7 bases unmatched. The germline V gene encodes CDR1 LNHNV and CDR2 YYDKDF (reference sequence). The CDR3 is CATSSNLAGVDEQFF. The DNA for the CDR3 is TGTGCCACCAGCAGTAACCTAGCGGGAGTTGATGAGCAGTTCTTC.

This clone was seen more than once but under ten times. This chain links TRBV6-6 with TRBJ2-2, with TRBD1 matching over 10 bases. The V gene end was trimmed by 6 bases and the J gene end by 7 bases; junction bases not matched to a gene: 5. In germline, CDR1 is MNHNY, CDR2 SVGAGI (reference sequence). There are 14 residues in the CDR3. In DNA form, the CDR3 reads TGTGCCAGCAGAGACAGGGGGCGGAACGGGGAGCTGTTTTTT. Translated, it gives CASRDRGRNGELFF.